The clone carrying this TCR beta chain came up once. Authors' processing steps: Cell counts per sample came from amplifying reference gene primers. Measured with immunoSEQ multiplex PCR; TCRdb has only the in-frame clones, and not every one. V, J and clone size derive from that table, while D and trimming were established from the DNA sequence. There are fewer than 350,000 clones in the sample; about nine tenths occur only once, and about 0.94% lies in the top ten. Categorization into cohorts depended on clinical history that participants reported. During the 2 weeks before they entered the study, exposed participants had met someone with a PCR-confirmed or clinician-diagnosed COVID-19 case. This specimen belongs to a study of blood T cell repertoires in COVID-19. Study context: From T cells, B-cell-depleted T cells, or PBMCs came the material, which was cDNA or gDNA.

Germline CDR1 SNHLY, CDR2 FYNNEI. Trimming cost V 1 base and J 0 bases, with 10 bases left between them. The CDR3 extends over 15 amino acids. Specimen: PBMCs or T cells enriched from blood (not recorded which). V gene TRBV2 combines with J gene TRBJ2-7; D is unclear. The sequence was collected from a woman younger than 45 who had been exposed to COVID-19. DNA for the CDR3: TGTGCCAGCAGTGAAGGGGCTGCCCCCTCCTACGAGCAGTACTTC. This encodes CASSEGAAPSYEQYF.